A selection of T cell receptor beta chains follows, all from one sample in a study of shared clonotypes between healthy human individuals. TCRdb's copy holds only in-frame clones and misses some; the assay was immunoSEQ multiplex PCR. The profile covers hundreds of thousands of clones, with roughly 92% appearing a single time and 24% taken by the ten largest. The sequenced material came from naive CD8+ T cells sorted from blood. Receptors originate from a man between 25 and 39 years old in good health. Both conserved end residues are part of each CDR3. D genes are given only for firm matches. The size of a clone is reported for some rows only, either as once, few or many, or as a class for expanded clones.

j_call	clone_size	v_call	d_call	cdr3_aa	cdr3_nt
TRBJ1-1	.	TRBV6-6	.	CASSYSQLGEYTEAFF	TGTGCCAGCAGTTACTCGCAGCTAGGGGAGTACACTGAAGCTTTCTTT
TRBJ2-1	.	TRBV4-1	TRBD2	CASSQEPGLLSYNEQFF	TGCGCCAGCAGCCAAGAACCGGGACTACTCTCCTACAATGAGCAGTTCTTC
TRBJ2-3	.	TRBV7-9	TRBD2	CASSWRGITQYF	TGTGCCAGCAGCTGGCGGGGGATAACGCAGTATTTT
TRBJ2-7	.	TRBV7-9	.	CASSSFYEQYF	TGTGCCAGCAGCTCCTTTTACGAGCAGTACTTC
TRBJ2-5	.	TRBV11-2	.	CASIPSKVGWGETQYF	TGTGCCAGCATCCCGAGTAAGGTGGGGTGGGGAGAGACCCAGTACTTC
TRBJ1-1	.	TRBV11-3	.	CASSFRGSNTEAFF	TGTGCCAGCAGCTTCAGGGGAAGTAACACTGAAGCTTTCTTT
TRBJ2-7	.	TRBV19	TRBD2	CASSYSGSLTYEQYF	TGTGCCAGTAGCTATAGCGGGAGTTTAACCTACGAGCAGTACTTC
TRBJ1-5	.	TRBV7-3	.	CASSQRSPRGPYQPQHF	TGTGCCAGCAGCCAAAGGTCCCCGCGGGGGCCCTATCAGCCCCAGCATTTT
TRBJ2-1	.	TRBV5-6	.	CASSLASYNEQFF	TGTGCCAGCAGCCTGGCCTCCTACAATGAGCAGTTCTTC
TRBJ2-2	.	TRBV11-2	.	CASSPVGQGHTGELFF	TGTGCCAGCAGCCCCGTGGGGCAGGGCCACACCGGGGAGCTGTTTTTT
TRBJ1-3	.	TRBV5-1	.	CASMAPQGTIYF	TGCGCCAGCATGGCCCCTCAGGGCACCATATATTTT
TRBJ2-7	few	TRBV30	.	CAWSGVRVGYEQYF	TGTGCCTGGAGCGGCGTAAGGGTGGGCTACGAGCAGTACTTC
TRBJ2-1	.	TRBV27	TRBD1	CASWRQGNEQFF	TGTGCCAGCTGGAGACAGGGGAATGAGCAGTTCTTC
TRBJ2-7	.	TRBV11-2	.	CASSLVGTVSSYEQYF	TGTGCCAGCAGCTTAGTAGGGACCGTGAGCTCCTACGAGCAGTACTTC
TRBJ2-1	.	TRBV7-9	TRBD2	CASSLALDGTSRYEQFF	TGTGCCAGCAGCTTAGCGCTTGACGGGACTAGTAGGTATGAGCAGTTCTTC
TRBJ1-3	.	TRBV2	TRBD1	CASRPPTGLGNTIYF	TGTGCCAGCAGACCGCCGACAGGGTTGGGAAACACCATATATTTT
TRBJ2-7	few	TRBV10-2	.	CASRSRGYEQYF	TGCGCCAGCAGGAGCAGGGGCTACGAGCAGTACTTC
TRBJ2-7	.	TRBV6-1	.	CATRWGGSYEQYF	TGTGCCACCCGGTGGGGCGGGTCCTACGAGCAGTACTTC
TRBJ2-1	.	TRBV19	TRBD2	CASTRTSGTYNEQFF	TGTGCCAGTACCAGGACTAGCGGAACATACAATGAGCAGTTCTTC
TRBJ1-2	.	TRBV7-9	.	CASSLIDYGYTF	TGTGCCAGCAGCTTAATTGACTATGGCTACACCTTC
TRBJ1-2	.	TRBV29-1	.	CSVEDRGLGSYYGYTF	TGCAGCGTTGAAGACCGCGGACTTGGCAGTTACTATGGCTACACCTTC
TRBJ1-5	.	TRBV6-1	.	CASSGKWSNQPQHF	TGTGCCAGCAGTGGCAAATGGAGCAATCAGCCCCAGCATTTT
TRBJ2-5	.	TRBV29-1	.	CSVGSGQRKETQYF	TGCAGCGTGGGATCAGGACAGCGAAAAGAGACCCAGTACTTC
TRBJ1-3	.	TRBV25-1	.	CASSSGNTIYF	TGTGCCAGCTCCTCGGGGAACACCATATATTTT
TRBJ1-2	.	TRBV28	.	CASSLTDNNYGYTF	TGTGCCAGCAGTTTGACAGACAATAACTATGGCTACACCTTC
TRBJ2-1	.	TRBV15	TRBD2	CATSRGREAQYNEQFF	TGTGCCACCAGCAGAGGACGGGAGGCCCAATACAATGAGCAGTTCTTC
TRBJ2-7	.	TRBV4-1	.	CASSQDLAAYEQYF	TGCGCCAGCAGCCAAGACTTAGCAGCCTACGAGCAGTACTTC
TRBJ1-5	once	TRBV14	TRBD1	CASSQELPVRQGARNSNQPQHF	TGTGCCAGCAGCCAAGAATTGCCTGTGCGGCAGGGGGCGCGTAACAGCAATCAGCCCCAGCATTTT
TRBJ2-7	once	TRBV15	.	CATRDDRSSYEQYF	TGTGCCACTAGAGATGACCGCAGCTCCTACGAGCAGTACTTC
TRBJ1-1	.	TRBV29-1	.	CSALAGGSTEAFF	TGCAGCGCCTTAGCAGGCGGGAGTACTGAAGCTTTCTTT
TRBJ2-7	.	TRBV29-1	TRBD1	CSVEDAGTGGPYEQYF	TGCAGCGTTGAAGATGCCGGGACAGGGGGCCCCTACGAGCAGTACTTC
TRBJ2-1	.	TRBV7-9	.	CATGDVFNEQFF	TGTGCCACTGGAGATGTTTTCAATGAGCAGTTCTTC
TRBJ2-3	.	TRBV5-1	.	CASSLPIEDTQYF	TGCGCCAGCAGCTTACCAATTGAAGATACGCAGTATTTT
TRBJ2-7	.	TRBV4-1	.	CASSQDTTGHVYEQYF	TGCGCCAGCAGCCAAGATACAACGGGACACGTATACGAGCAGTACTTC
TRBJ2-3	.	TRBV9	TRBD2	CASSVKAGATDTQYF	TGTGCCAGCAGCGTAAAAGCGGGAGCTACAGATACGCAGTATTTT
TRBJ1-5	.	TRBV19	.	CASSISHRSNQPQHF	TGTGCCAGTAGTATCTCACACCGTAGCAATCAGCCCCAGCATTTT
TRBJ2-1	.	TRBV5-6	TRBD2	CASSSGTSGSADNEQFF	TGTGCCAGCAGCTCGGGGACTAGCGGGTCGGCGGACAATGAGCAGTTCTTC
TRBJ2-7	.	TRBV6-5	.	CASRQAGGYEQYF	TGTGCCAGCAGACAAGCCGGGGGATACGAGCAGTACTTC
TRBJ2-3	.	TRBV7-9	TRBD1	CASSSPGGQGTDTQYF	TGTGCCAGCAGCTCCCCCGGAGGACAGGGAACAGATACGCAGTATTTT
TRBJ2-2	.	TRBV6-5	TRBD2	CASSPTGLAAGELFF	TGTGCCAGCAGTCCTACCGGACTAGCGGCCGGGGAGCTGTTTTTT
TRBJ2-1	once	TRBV16	.	CASSQRTRSSYNEQFF	TGTGCCAGCAGCCAAAGAACTCGGAGCTCCTACAATGAGCAGTTCTTC
TRBJ1-1	.	TRBV7-9	.	CASSLAHGLNTEAFF	TGTGCCAGCAGCTTAGCGCACGGATTGAACACTGAAGCTTTCTTT
TRBJ1-2	.	TRBV27	.	CASSAGPGTAFYGYTF	TGTGCCAGCAGCGCAGGGCCGGGTACGGCTTTCTATGGCTACACCTTC
TRBJ2-4	once	TRBV6-1	.	CASRGVPLAKNIQYF	TGTGCCAGTAGGGGTGTTCCTTTAGCCAAAAACATTCAGTACTTC
TRBJ2-2	.	TRBV4-2	.	CASSQEGASTRELFF	TGTGCCAGCAGCCAAGAGGGCGCAAGTACAAGGGAGCTGTTTTTT
TRBJ2-1	once	TRBV11-2	.	CASSSRGSDNEQFF	TGTGCCAGCAGCTCCCGAGGCTCAGACAATGAGCAGTTCTTC
TRBJ2-6	.	TRBV29-1	.	CSVDPGANVLTF	TGCAGCGTTGACCCTGGGGCCAACGTCCTGACTTTC
TRBJ2-5	.	TRBV15	.	CATRGSVEVTQYF	TGTGCCACCCGTGGCTCCGTCGAGGTGACCCAGTACTTC
TRBJ2-3	.	TRBV28	.	CASSTLYGLKTDTQYF	TGTGCCAGCAGTACCCTTTACGGACTAAAGACAGATACGCAGTATTTT
TRBJ2-7	.	TRBV7-8	TRBD2	CASSFRTSGSYSTYEQYF	TGTGCCAGCAGCTTCCGGACTAGCGGGAGTTATTCAACCTACGAGCAGTACTTC
TRBJ1-3	.	TRBV11-2	.	CASSPGFTGLNTIYF	TGTGCCAGCAGTCCAGGGTTCACGGGTCTGAACACCATATATTTT
TRBJ2-7	.	TRBV19	.	CAGRDTRNYEQYF	TGTGCCGGCCGGGACACCCGAAACTACGAGCAGTACTTC
TRBJ2-7	.	TRBV27	TRBD2	CASGQGGVFMGPGLAREQYF	TGTGCCAGCGGCCAGGGGGGCGTGTTTATGGGCCCGGGACTAGCTCGTGAGCAGTACTTC
TRBJ1-1	.	TRBV15	.	CATSRALGGNTEAFF	TGTGCCACCAGCAGAGCCCTGGGGGGGAACACTGAAGCTTTCTTT
TRBJ2-1	.	TRBV4-3	.	CASSQEGTRVSDEQFF	TGCGCCAGCAGCCAAGAGGGGACCCGCGTTAGTGATGAGCAGTTCTTC
TRBJ2-7	.	TRBV11-2	.	CASSLVSYEQYF	TGTGCCAGCAGCTTAGTCTCCTACGAGCAGTACTTC
TRBJ2-7	.	TRBV28	.	CASSLMGRSYEQYF	TGTGCCAGCAGTTTAATGGGCCGCTCCTACGAGCAGTACTTC
TRBJ2-1	.	TRBV7-8	.	CASSLATGSSYNEQFF	TGTGCCAGCAGCTTAGCCACGGGGAGCTCCTACAATGAGCAGTTCTTC
TRBJ2-7	.	TRBV4-3	.	CASSLRAQSYEQYF	TGCGCCAGCAGCCTCCGGGCCCAGTCGTACGAGCAGTACTTC
TRBJ1-2	.	TRBV28	.	CASSLEGDYGYTF	TGTGCCAGCAGTTTAGAGGGGGACTATGGCTACACCTTC